This is a list of T cell receptor beta chains from one sample in a study of T cells in Graves' hyperthyroidism and ophthalmopathy. Via MiXCR, TCRdb re-called the multiplex PCR reads, giving one row per CDR3 protein. Among approximately 610,000 distinct CDR3 sequences listed, over 15% were seen once. The sample was blood. The origin of the receptors is a woman under 30 with Graves' hyperthyroidism. Each CDR3 is given with its conserved first and last residue. Each record gives: clone size, V gene, J gene, D gene, CDR3 protein, CDR3 DNA. The D gene is left open where the match is weak. Clone size is stated in some rows and not others, as once, few, many or a class when expanded.

abundance: .
v_gene: TRBV9
j_gene: TRBJ2-6
d_gene: .
CDR3aa: CASSPRNPITSGANVLTF
CDR3nt: TGTGCCAGCAGCCCTCGTAACCCGATAACATCTGGGGCCAACGTCCTGACTTTC

abundance: many
v_gene: TRBV7-3
j_gene: TRBJ2-1
d_gene: TRBD1
CDR3aa: CASSWTGGGEQFF
CDR3nt: TGTGCCAGCAGCTGGACAGGGGGTGGTGAGCAGTTCTTC

abundance: .
v_gene: TRBV5-1
j_gene: TRBJ2-2
d_gene: .
CDR3aa: CASSFEPNTGELFF
CDR3nt: TGCGCCAGCAGCTTCGAGCCGAACACCGGGGAGCTGTTTTTT

abundance: .
v_gene: TRBV14
j_gene: TRBJ2-6
d_gene: TRBD1
CDR3aa: CASSQTTGVISGANVLTF
CDR3nt: TGTGCCAGCAGCCAAACGACAGGGGTTATTTCTGGGGCCAACGTCCTGACTTTC

abundance: few
v_gene: TRBV6-1
j_gene: TRBJ1-1
d_gene: TRBD1
CDR3aa: CASSVIQGRTEAFF
CDR3nt: TGTGCCAGCAGTGTAATACAGGGGAGGACTGAAGCTTTCTTT

abundance: many
v_gene: TRBV29-1
j_gene: TRBJ2-3
d_gene: TRBD2
CDR3aa: CSVEGSGSSTDTQYF
CDR3nt: TGCAGCGTTGAAGGTAGCGGGAGTAGCACAGATACGCAGTATTTT

abundance: many
v_gene: TRBV12-3/TRBV12-4
j_gene: TRBJ1-4
d_gene: TRBD1
CDR3aa: CASSYQGGADEKLFF
CDR3nt: TGTGCCAGCAGTTACCAGGGGGGGGCCGATGAAAAACTGTTTTTT

abundance: .
v_gene: TRBV7-8
j_gene: TRBJ2-7
d_gene: .
CDR3aa: CASSSSPPLPGYEQYF
CDR3nt: TGTGCCAGCAGTTCCTCCCCCCCCCTGCCGGGCTACGAGCAGTACTTC

abundance: .
v_gene: TRBV7-2
j_gene: TRBJ2-5
d_gene: .
CDR3aa: CASSLVLSGLQETQYF
CDR3nt: TGTGCCAGCAGCTTAGTATTATCAGGGCTCCAAGAGACCCAGTACTTC

abundance: few
v_gene: TRBV5-6
j_gene: TRBJ2-3
d_gene: .
CDR3aa: CASREWRGNTDTQYF
CDR3nt: TGTGCCAGCAGGGAATGGAGAGGAAACACAGATACGCAGTATTTT